The 14 T cell receptor beta chains reported below all come from one sample, sequenced in a study of blood T cell repertoires in COVID-19. Only in-frame clones appear in the TCRdb table, and some are missing; sequencing was by immunoSEQ multiplex PCR. The table records around 150,000 clones, roughly 89% of them present only once. Sequenced sample: peripheral blood. All receptors derive from a middle-aged woman with acute or convalescent COVID-19.

The genes are TRBV7-9 and TRBJ2-3, with 11 nucleotides matching TRBD1. Germline loops: CDR1 SEHNR, CDR2 FQNEAQ (reference sequence). The CDR3 consists of 15 residues. The trim removed 4 bases at V and 6 bases at J, leaving 6 bases unmatched. CDR3 in DNA: TGTGCCAGCAGCTATGGACAGGGGGCGCGGGATACGCAGTATTTT. This encodes CASSYGQGARDTQYF.

The chain has TRBV30 and TRBJ2-3; 11 nucleotides align to TRBD2. Germline CDR1 is GTSNPN and CDR2 is SVGIG (reference sequence). This CDR3 is built from 15 residues. V gave up 1 base and J gave up 3 bases; unmatched junction bases: 3. CDR3 DNA sequence: TGTGCCTGGAGTGGGTCTAGCGGGAGGACAGATACGCAGTATTTT. It translates to CAWSGSSGRTDTQYF.

The J gene is TRBJ2-7, the V gene TRBV11-1; the match to TRBD1 covers 8 bases. Germline V gives CDR1 SGHAT, CDR2 FQDESV (reference sequence). The J segment lost 3 bases and the V segment lost 5 bases, leaving 6 bases of the junction unmatched. The CDR3 has 14 residues. The CDR3 DNA follows: TGTGCCAGCAGCCCTCCCGGACAGGGCTACGAGCAGTACTTC. The encoded protein is CASSPPGQGYEQYF.

This chain uses TRBV12-3 or TRBV12-4 with TRBJ1-5; D may be TRBD1 (5 bases). The V gene lost 6 bases and the J gene lost 4 bases, with 7 bases spanning the gap. The CDR3 extends over 12 amino acids. CDR3 sequence: CASSYRNQPQHF. In nucleotides, the CDR3 is TGTGCCAGCAGCTACAGGAATCAGCCCCAGCATTTT.

The count of this clone is one. This chain uses TRBV7-2 with TRBJ1-1; 7 bases agree with TRBD1. The CDR3 extends over 15 amino acids. The germline V gene has CDR1 SGHTA and CDR2 FQGNSA. V shed 5 bases and J 0 bases; nucleotides not matched to a gene: 6. The CDR3 protein is CASSQPGQLNTEAFF. The DNA for the CDR3 is TGTGCCAGCAGCCAACCGGGACAGCTGAACACTGAAGCTTTCTTT.

This clone was detected once. The chain joins TRBV11-2 to TRBJ2-1; possibly TRBD2 for D (6 bases). The CDR3 extends over 14 amino acids. V gave up 2 bases and J gave up 6 bases, with 11 bases separating them. Looked up from germline, CDR1 is SGHAT and CDR2 is FQNNGV. As DNA, the CDR3 is TGTGCCAGCAGCTTATTGGGGGGTCTCAATGAGCAGTTCTTC. Its translation is CASSLLGGLNEQFF.

This clone has a handful of counts. The chain combines TRBV7-8 with TRBJ1-1; D is ambiguous. There are 14 residues in the CDR3. Between the trimmed V and J ends, which lost 8 bases and 1 base, there was a span of 14 bases. CDR1 SGHVS and CDR2 FQNEAQ come from the germline V gene. This CDR3 reads CASAMSYSNTEAFF. Here the CDR3 DNA reads TGTGCCAGCGCAATGTCGTACTCGAACACTGAAGCTTTCTTT.

This chain uses TRBV2 with TRBJ2-5; perhaps TRBD1 as D (6 bases). The ends were cut back, 8 bases at V and 6 bases at J, with 16 bases in the middle. Per germline, CDR1 SNHLY and CDR2 FYNNEI. This CDR3 spans 13 amino acids. The CDR3 sequence: CASARIQGQTQYF. CDR3 nucleotide sequence: TGTGCCAGCGCGAGAATACAGGGTCAGACCCAGTACTTC.

The chain has TRBV19 and TRBJ1-2; 7 nucleotides line up with TRBD1. This CDR3 has 13 residues. Germline lookup yields CDR1 LNHDA and CDR2 SQIVND (reference sequence). The V segment lost 3 bases and the J segment 7 bases; nucleotides outside the gene matches: 5. The chain's CDR3 is CASSMSTGAGYTF. The CDR3 DNA reads as TGTGCCAGTAGTATGAGTACAGGGGCTGGCTACACCTTC.

The V gene is TRBV4-3, the J gene TRBJ2-7; D perhaps matches TRBD1 (5 bases). This CDR3 comprises 14 residues. The V end lost 3 bases, the J end lost 2 bases, and 11 bases lay between the germline ends. Germline CDR1 LGHNA, CDR2 YSLEER. Written as DNA, the CDR3 is TGCGCCAGCAGCCATCTCCAGGGCCCCTACGAGCAGTACTTC. Encoded protein: CASSHLQGPYEQYF.

The chain carries TRBV3-1 (or the pseudogene TRBV3-2) and TRBJ2-3, with 7 bases matching TRBD1. CDR1 is LGHDT and CDR2 is YNNKEL in the germline V gene (reference sequence). Trimming cost V 3 bases and J 5 bases; bases outside gene matches: 8. The CDR3 is 15 amino acids. CDR3 protein: CASSQDRTRGDTQYF. CDR3 bases: TGTGCCAGCAGCCAGGACAGGACACGGGGAGATACGCAGTATTTT.

This clone was detected a few times. This chain uses TRBV9 with TRBJ2-2; 9 nucleotides align to TRBD2. The CDR3 has 15 residues. V was pared by 0 bases and J by 7 bases, with 4 bases of the junction left unmatched. The germline V gene encodes CDR1 SGDLS and CDR2 YYNGEE. The DNA for the CDR3 is TGTGCCAGCAGCGTAGGCGGGGGGGCATACGGGGAGCTGTTTTTT. Its protein product is CASSVGGGAYGELFF.

The rearrangement joins TRBV21-1 to TRBJ1-1; the table names TRBD1, a call not compared with the DNA. TRBV21-1 is given as a pseudogene. This CDR3 has 15 amino acids. CDR3 coding DNA: TGTGCCAGCCCCCAGGGATTAGGAGTGAACACTGAAGCTTTCTTT. Its protein product is CASPQGLGVNTEAFF.

This sequence joins TRBV7-8 and TRBJ2-1; 9 nucleotides match TRBD1. CDR1 is SGHVS, CDR2 FQNEAQ, per germline. The V segment lost 1 base and the J segment 0 bases; nucleotides outside the gene matches: 7. This CDR3 has 18 residues. CDR3 residues: CASSLGLLGQGSYNEQFF. Here the CDR3 DNA reads TGTGCCAGCAGCTTAGGATTGTTGGGACAGGGCTCCTACAATGAGCAGTTCTTC.